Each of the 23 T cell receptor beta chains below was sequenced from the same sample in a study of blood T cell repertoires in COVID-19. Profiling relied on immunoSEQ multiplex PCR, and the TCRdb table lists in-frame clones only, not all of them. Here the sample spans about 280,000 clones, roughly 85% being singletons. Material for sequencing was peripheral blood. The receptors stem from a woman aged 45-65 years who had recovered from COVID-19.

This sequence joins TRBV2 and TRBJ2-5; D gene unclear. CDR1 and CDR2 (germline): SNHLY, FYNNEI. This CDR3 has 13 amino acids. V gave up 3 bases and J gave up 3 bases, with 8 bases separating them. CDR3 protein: CASSDLAEETQYF. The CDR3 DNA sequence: TGTGCCAGCAGTGACTTAGCCGAAGAGACCCAGTACTTC. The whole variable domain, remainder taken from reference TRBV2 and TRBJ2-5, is EPEVTQTPSHQVTQMGQEVILRCVPISNHLYFYWYRQILGQKVEFLVSFYNNEISEKSEIFDDQFSVERPDGSNFTLKIRSTKLEDSAMYFCASSDLAEETQYFGPGTRLLVL.

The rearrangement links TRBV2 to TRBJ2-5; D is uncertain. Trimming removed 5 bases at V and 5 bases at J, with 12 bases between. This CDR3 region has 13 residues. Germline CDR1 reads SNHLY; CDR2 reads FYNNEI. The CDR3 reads CASSSLELETQYF. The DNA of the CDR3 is TGTGCCAGCAGTTCGCTAGAGTTGGAGACCCAGTACTTC.

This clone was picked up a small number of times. CDR3 bases: TGTGCCAGCAGCCCTAGGATCGCGGGGGGCTCCTACAATGAGCAGTTCTTC. Its translation is CASSPRIAGGSYNEQFF. The V gene is TRBV7-9, the J gene TRBJ2-1; 8 nucleotides agree with TRBD2. CDR1 is SEHNR and CDR2 is FQNEAQ in the germline V gene (reference sequence). Losses at the gene ends were 5 bases for V and 0 bases for J; bases not matched to a gene: 9. The CDR3 is 17 amino acids. Filled out from reference TRBV7-9 and TRBJ2-1, the complete variable domain reads DTGVSQNPRHKITKRGQNVTFRCDPISEHNRLYWYRQTLGQGPEFLTYFQNEAQLEKSRLLSDRFSAERPKGSFSTLEIQRTEQGDSAMYLCASSPRIAGGSYNEQFFGPGTRLTVL.

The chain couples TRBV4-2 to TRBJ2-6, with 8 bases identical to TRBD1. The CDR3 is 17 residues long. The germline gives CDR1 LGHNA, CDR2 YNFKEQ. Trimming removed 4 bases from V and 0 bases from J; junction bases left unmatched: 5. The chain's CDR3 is CASSPGQGVSGANVLTF. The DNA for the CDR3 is TGTGCCAGCAGCCCCGGACAGGGTGTCTCTGGGGCCAACGTCCTGACTTTC.

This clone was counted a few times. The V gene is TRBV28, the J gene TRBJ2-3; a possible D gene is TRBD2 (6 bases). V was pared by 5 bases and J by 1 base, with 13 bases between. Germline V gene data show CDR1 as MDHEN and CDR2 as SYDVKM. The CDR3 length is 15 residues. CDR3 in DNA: TGTGCCAGCAGTGGGGCGGGGCTAGGCACAGATACGCAGTATTTT. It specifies CASSGAGLGTDTQYF.

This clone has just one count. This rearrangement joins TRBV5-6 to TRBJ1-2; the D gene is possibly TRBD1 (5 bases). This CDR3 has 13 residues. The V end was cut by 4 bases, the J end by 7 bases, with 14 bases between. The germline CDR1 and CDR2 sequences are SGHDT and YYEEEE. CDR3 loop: CASSPVGGGGYTF. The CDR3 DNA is TGTGCCAGCAGCCCGGTCGGGGGTGGTGGCTACACCTTC.

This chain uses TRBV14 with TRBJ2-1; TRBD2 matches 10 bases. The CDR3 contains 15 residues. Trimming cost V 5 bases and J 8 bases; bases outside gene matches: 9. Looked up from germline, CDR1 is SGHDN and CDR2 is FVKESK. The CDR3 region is CASSFVAGGLDEQFF. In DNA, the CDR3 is TGTGCCAGCAGCTTCGTAGCGGGGGGCCTCGATGAGCAGTTCTTC.

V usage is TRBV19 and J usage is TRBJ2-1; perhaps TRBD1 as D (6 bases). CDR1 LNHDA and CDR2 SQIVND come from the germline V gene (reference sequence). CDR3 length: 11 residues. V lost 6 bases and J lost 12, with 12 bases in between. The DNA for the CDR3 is TGTGCCAGTAGCTCACGACAGGTGCAGTTCTTC. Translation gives CASSSRQVQFF.

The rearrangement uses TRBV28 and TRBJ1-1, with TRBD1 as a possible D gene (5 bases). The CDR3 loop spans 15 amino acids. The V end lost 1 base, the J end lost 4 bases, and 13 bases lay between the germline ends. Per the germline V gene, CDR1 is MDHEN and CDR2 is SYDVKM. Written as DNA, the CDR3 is TGTGCCAGCAGTTTATCGGGGGAAGGCGGCACTGAAGCTTTCTTT. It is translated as CASSLSGEGGTEAFF.

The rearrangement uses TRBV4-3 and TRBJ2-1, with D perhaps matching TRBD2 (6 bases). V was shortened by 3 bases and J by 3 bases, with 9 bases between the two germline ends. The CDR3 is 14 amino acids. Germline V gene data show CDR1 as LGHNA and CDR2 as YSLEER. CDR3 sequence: CASSQGRDYNEQFF. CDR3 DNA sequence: TGCGCCAGCAGCCAGGGGCGGGACTACAATGAGCAGTTCTTC.

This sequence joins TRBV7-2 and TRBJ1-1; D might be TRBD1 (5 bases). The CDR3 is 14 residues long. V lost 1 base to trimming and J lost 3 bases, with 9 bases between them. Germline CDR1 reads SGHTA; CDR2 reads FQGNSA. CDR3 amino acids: CASSLVGGDTEAFF. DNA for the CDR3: TGTGCCAGCAGCTTAGTTGGAGGGGACACTGAAGCTTTCTTT. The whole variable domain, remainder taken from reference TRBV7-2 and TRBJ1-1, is GAGVSQSPSNKVTEKGKDVELRCDPISGHTALYWYRQSLGQGLEFLIYFQGNSAPDKSGLPSDRFSAERTGGSVSTLTIQRTQQEDSAVYLCASSLVGGDTEAFFGQGTRLTVV.

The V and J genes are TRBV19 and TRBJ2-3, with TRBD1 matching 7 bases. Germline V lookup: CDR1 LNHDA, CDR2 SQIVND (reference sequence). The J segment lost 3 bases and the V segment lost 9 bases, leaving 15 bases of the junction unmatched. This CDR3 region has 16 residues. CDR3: CASSGQVVRKTDTQYF. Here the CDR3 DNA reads TGTGCCAGCTCAGGACAGGTGGTGCGGAAAACAGATACGCAGTATTTT.

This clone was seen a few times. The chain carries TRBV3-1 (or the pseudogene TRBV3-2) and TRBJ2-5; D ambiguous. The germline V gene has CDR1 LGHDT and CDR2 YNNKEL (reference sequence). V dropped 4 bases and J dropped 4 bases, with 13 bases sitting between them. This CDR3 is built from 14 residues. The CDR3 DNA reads TGTGCCAGCAGCCGAGGTCTCACCGGAGAGACCCAGTACTTC. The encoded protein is CASSRGLTGETQYF.

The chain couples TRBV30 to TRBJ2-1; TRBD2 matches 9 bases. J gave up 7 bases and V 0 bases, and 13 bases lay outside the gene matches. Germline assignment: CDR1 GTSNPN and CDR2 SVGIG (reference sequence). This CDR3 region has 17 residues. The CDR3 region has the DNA TGTGCCTGGAGTGTAGGGGGACTAGCCGCCGTTCGAAATGAGCAGTTCTTC. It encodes CAWSVGGLAAVRNEQFF.

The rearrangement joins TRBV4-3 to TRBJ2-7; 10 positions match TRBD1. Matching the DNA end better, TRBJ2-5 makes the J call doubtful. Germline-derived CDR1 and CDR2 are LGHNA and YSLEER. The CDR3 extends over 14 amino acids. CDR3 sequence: CASSHGQGEETQYF. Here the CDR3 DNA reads TGCGCCAGCAGCCATGGACAGGGGGAGGAGACCCAGTACTTC.

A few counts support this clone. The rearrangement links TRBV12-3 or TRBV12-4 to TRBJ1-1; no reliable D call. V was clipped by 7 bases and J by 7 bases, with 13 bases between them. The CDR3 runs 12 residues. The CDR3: CASTPYAGEAFF. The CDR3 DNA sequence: TGTGCCAGCACTCCCTACGCCGGTGAAGCTTTCTTT.

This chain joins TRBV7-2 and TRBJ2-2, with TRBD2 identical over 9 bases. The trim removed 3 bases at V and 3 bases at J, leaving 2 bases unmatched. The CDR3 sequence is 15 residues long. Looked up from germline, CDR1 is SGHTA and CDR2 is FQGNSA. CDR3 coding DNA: TGTGCCAGCAGCTTTAGCGGGGGCTACACCGGGGAGCTGTTTTTT. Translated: CASSFSGGYTGELFF.

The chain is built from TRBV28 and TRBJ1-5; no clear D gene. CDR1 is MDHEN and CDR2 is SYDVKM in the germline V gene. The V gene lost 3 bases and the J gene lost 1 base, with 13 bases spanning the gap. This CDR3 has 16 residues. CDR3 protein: CASSFYNGESNQPQHF. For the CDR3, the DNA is TGTGCCAGCAGTTTTTATAATGGTGAGAGCAATCAGCCCCAGCATTTT.

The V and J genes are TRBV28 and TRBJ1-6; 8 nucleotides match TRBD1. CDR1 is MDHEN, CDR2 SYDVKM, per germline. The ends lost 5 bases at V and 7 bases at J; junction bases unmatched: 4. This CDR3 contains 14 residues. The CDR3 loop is CASSQGAGNSPLHF. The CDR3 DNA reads TGTGCCAGCAGTCAGGGGGCTGGGAATTCACCCCTCCACTTT.

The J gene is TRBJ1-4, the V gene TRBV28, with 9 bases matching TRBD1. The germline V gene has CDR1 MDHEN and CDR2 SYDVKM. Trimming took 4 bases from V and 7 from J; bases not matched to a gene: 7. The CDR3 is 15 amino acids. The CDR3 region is CASSSPGTGPEKLFF. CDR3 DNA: TGTGCCAGCAGTTCCCCGGGGACAGGGCCTGAAAAACTGTTTTTT.

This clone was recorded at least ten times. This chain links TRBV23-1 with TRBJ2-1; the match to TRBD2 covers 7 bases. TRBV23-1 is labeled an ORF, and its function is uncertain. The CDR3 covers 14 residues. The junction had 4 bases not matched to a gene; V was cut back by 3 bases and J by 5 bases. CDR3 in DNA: TGCGCCAGCAGTCACGCTAGCGGAAACAATGAGCAGTTCTTC. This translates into CASSHASGNNEQFF.

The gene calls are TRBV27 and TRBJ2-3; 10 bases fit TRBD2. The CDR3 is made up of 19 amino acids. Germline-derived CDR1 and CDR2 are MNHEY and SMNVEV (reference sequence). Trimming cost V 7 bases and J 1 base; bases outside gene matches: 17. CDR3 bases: TGTGCCAGCAATGAGAGAGGGCTAGCGGGAGTAAAGGGCACAGATACGCAGTATTTT. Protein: CASNERGLAGVKGTDTQYF.

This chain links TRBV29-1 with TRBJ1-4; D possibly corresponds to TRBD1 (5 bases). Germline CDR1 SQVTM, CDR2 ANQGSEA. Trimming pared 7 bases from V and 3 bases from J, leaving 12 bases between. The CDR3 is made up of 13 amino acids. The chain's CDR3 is CSATPGANEKLFF. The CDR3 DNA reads TGCAGCGCAACGCCGGGGGCTAATGAAAAACTGTTTTTT.